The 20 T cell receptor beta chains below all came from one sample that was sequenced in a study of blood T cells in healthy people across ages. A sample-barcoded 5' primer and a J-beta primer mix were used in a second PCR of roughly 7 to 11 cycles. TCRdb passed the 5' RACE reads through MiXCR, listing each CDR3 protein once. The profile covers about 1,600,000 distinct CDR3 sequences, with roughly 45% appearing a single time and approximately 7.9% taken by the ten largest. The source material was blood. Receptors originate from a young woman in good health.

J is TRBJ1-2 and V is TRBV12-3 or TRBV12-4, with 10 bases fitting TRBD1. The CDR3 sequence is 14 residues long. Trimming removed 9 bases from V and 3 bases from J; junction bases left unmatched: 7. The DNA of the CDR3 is TGTGCCAGTCGACAGGGGGCGTCCGACTATGGCTACACCTTC. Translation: CASRQGASDYGYTF.

CDR3 amino acids: CASSSTPPYEQYF. Here the CDR3 DNA reads TGTGCCAGCAGCTCGACCCCACCCTACGAGCAGTACTTC. The chain has TRBV13 and TRBJ2-7, with D unclear. Germline V CDR1 and CDR2: PRHDT, FYEKMQ (reference sequence). Deletions cut 4 bases from V and 2 bases from J, with 9 bases between. The CDR3 spans 13 residues.

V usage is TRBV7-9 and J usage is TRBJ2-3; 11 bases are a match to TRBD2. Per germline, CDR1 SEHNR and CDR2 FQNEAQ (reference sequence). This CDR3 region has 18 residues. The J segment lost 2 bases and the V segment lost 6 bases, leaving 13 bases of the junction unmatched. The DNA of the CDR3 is TGTGCCAGCAGGCCCGGGACTAGCGGAGGACCCCACACAGATACGCAGTATTTT. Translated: CASRPGTSGGPHTDTQYF. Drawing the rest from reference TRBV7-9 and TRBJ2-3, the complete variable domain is DTGVSQNPRHKITKRGQNVTFRCDPISEHNRLYWYRQTLGQGPEFLTYFQNEAQLEKSRLLSDRFSAERPKGSFSTLEIQRTEQGDSAMYLCASRPGTSGGPHTDTQYFGPGTRLTVL.

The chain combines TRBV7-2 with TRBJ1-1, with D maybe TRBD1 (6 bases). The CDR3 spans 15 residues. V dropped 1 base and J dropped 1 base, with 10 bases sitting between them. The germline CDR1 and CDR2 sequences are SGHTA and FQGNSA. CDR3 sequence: CASSLEQGWNTEAFF. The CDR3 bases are TGTGCCAGCAGCTTAGAACAGGGTTGGAACACTGAAGCTTTCTTT.

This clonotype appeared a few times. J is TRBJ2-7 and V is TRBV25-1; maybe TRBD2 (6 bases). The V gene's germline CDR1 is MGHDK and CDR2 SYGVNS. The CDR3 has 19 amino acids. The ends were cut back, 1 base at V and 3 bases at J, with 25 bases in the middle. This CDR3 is CASSEWGGASLTPLYEQYF. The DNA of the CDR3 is TGTGCCAGCAGTGAATGGGGCGGGGCCTCTCTCACCCCACTCTACGAGCAGTACTTC.

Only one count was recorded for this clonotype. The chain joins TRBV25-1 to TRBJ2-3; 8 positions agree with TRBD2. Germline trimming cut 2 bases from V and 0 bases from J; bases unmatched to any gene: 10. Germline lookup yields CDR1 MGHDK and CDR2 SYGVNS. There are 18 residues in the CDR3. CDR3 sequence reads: CASSERAGGYTSTDTQYF. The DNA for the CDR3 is TGTGCCAGCAGTGAACGCGCGGGAGGTTACACTAGCACAGATACGCAGTATTTT. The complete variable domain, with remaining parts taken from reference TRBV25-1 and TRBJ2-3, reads EADIYQTPRYLVIGTGKKITLECSQTMGHDKMYWYQQDPGMELHLIHYSYGVNSTEKGDLSSESTVSRIRTEHFPLTLESARPSHTSQYLCASSERAGGYTSTDTQYFGPGTRLTVL.

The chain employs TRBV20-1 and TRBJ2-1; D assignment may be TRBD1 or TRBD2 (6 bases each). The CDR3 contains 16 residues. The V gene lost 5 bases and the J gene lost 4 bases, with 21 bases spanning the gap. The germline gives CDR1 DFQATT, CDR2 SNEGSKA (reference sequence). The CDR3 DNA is TGCAGTGCTCCCCAGGGGACGGGGGTAATGTACAATGAGCAGTTCTTC. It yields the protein CSAPQGTGVMYNEQFF.

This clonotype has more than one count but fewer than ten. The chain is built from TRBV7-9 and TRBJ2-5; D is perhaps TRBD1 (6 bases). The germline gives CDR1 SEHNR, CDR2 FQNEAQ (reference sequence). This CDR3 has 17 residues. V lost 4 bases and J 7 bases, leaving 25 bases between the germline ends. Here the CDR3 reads CASSSLDPDSPSSTQYF. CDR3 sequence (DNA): TGTGCCAGCAGCTCCCTAGACCCGGACAGCCCGTCTTCGACCCAGTACTTC.

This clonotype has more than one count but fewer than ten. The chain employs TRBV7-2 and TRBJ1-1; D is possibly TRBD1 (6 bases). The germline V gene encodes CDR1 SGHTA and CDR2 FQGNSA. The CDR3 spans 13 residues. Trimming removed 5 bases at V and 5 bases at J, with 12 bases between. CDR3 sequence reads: CASSPYQGTEAFF. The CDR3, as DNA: TGTGCCAGCAGCCCCTACCAGGGGACTGAAGCTTTCTTT.

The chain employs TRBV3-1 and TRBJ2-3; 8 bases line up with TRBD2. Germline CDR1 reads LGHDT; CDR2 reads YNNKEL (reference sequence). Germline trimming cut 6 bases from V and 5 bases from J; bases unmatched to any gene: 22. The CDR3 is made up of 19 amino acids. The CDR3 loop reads CASSRGPETSLAGLDTQYF. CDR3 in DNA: TGTGCCAGCAGTCGAGGCCCGGAAACCAGCCTAGCGGGTTTAGATACGCAGTATTTT.

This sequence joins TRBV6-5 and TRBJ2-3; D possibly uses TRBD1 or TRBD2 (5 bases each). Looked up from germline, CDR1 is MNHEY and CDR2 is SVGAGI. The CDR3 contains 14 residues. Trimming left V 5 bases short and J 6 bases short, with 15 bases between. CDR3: CASSRRDGADTQYF. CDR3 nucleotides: TGTGCCAGCAGTCGCCGCGACGGGGCGGATACGCAGTATTTT.

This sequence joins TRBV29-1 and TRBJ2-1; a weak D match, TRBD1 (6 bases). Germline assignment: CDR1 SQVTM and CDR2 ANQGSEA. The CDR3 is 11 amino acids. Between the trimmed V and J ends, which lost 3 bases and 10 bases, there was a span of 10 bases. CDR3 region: CSVERGQEQFF. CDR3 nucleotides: TGCAGCGTTGAGAGAGGACAGGAGCAGTTCTTC.

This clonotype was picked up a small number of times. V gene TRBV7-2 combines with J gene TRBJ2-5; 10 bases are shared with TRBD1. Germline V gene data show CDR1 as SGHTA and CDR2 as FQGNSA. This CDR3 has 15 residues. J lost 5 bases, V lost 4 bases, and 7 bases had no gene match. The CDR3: CASSYWTGGGETQYF. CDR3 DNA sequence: TGTGCCAGCAGCTATTGGACAGGGGGAGGGGAGACCCAGTACTTC.

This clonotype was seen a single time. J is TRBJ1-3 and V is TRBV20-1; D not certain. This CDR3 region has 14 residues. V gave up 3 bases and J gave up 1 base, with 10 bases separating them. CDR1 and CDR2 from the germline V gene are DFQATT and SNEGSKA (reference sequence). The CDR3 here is CSASWRKSGNTIYF. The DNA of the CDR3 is TGCAGTGCTAGTTGGAGGAAGTCTGGAAACACCATATATTTT.

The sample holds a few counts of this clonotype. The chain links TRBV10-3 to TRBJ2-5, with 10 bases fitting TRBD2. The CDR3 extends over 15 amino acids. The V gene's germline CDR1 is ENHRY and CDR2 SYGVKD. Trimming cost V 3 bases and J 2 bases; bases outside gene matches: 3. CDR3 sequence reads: CAISDSGGAQETQYF. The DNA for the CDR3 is TGTGCCATCAGTGACAGCGGGGGGGCGCAAGAGACCCAGTACTTC.

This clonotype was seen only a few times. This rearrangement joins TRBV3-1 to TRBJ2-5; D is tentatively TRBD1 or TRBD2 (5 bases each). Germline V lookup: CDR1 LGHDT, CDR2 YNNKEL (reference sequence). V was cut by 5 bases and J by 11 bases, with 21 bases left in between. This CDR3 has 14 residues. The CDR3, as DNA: TGTGCCAGCAGCTCCAACTCTCGGGGCAATGAGCAGTACTTC. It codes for CASSSNSRGNEQYF.

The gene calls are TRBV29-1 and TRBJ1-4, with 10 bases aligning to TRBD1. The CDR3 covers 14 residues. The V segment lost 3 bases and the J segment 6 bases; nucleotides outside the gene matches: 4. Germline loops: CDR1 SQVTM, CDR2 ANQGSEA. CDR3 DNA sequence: TGCAGCGTTGAGGGGGGACAGGGGTATGAAAAACTGTTTTTT. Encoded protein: CSVEGGQGYEKLFF.

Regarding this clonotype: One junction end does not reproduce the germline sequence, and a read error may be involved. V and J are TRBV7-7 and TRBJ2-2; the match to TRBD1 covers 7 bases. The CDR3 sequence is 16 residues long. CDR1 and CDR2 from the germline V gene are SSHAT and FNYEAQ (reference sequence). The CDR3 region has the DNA TGTGCTAGCAGCACACAACAGGGGTCTAGCACCGGGGAGCTGTTTTTT. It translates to CASSTQQGSSTGELFF.

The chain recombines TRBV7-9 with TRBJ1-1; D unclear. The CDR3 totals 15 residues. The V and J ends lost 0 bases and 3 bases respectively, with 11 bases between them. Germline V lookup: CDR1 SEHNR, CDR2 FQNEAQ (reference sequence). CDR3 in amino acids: CASSLAPLAYTEAFF. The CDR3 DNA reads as TGTGCCAGCAGCTTAGCACCCCTCGCATACACTGAAGCTTTCTTT.

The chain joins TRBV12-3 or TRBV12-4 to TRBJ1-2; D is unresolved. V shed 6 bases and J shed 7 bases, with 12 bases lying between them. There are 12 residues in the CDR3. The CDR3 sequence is CASRRTAGGYTF. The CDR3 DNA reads TGTGCCAGCAGACGGACCGCTGGTGGCTACACCTTC.